The rows below give T cell receptor beta chains drawn from one sample of a study of technical replicates of blood from a few donors. Produced via immunoSEQ multiplex PCR; TCRdb's table is partial and in-frame only. The data hold more than 70,000 clones, with about 97% observed a single time. The material sequenced was T cells isolated from PBMCs. The source of these receptors is a human donor in good health. Each CDR3 is given with its conserved first and last residue. D genes are given only for firm matches. Clone size is given for some rows only: seen once, a few or many times, or a class if the clone is expanded.

v_call	j_call	clone_size	cdr3_length	d_call	cdr3_aa	cdr3_nt
TRBV7-2	TRBJ2-7	NA	14	NA	CASSRTGPRYEQYF	TGTGCCAGCAGCAGAACGGGTCCCCGATACGAGCAGTACTTC
TRBV6-5	TRBJ1-2	NA	15	TRBD1	CASSAGTATWGGYTF	TGTGCCAGCAGTGCTGGGACAGCCACCTGGGGGGGCTACACCTTC
TRBV4-1	TRBJ2-7	NA	11	NA	CASSQRGKQYF	TGCGCCAGCAGCCAAAGAGGGAAGCAGTACTTC
TRBV27	TRBJ1-5	NA	15	TRBD1	CASSLLAGGYQPQHF	TGTGCCAGCAGTTTGCTGGCAGGGGGCTATCAGCCCCAGCATTTT
TRBV7-9	TRBJ2-7	NA	15	NA	CASSLGDSPVYEQYF	TGTGCCAGCAGCTTAGGAGACAGCCCCGTGTACGAGCAGTACTTC
TRBV4-1	TRBJ2-7	once	14	NA	CASSPLGRGYEQYF	TGCGCCAGCAGCCCCCTGGGCAGGGGTTACGAGCAGTACTTC
TRBV10-3	TRBJ2-7	NA	14	TRBD2	CAISGGRGDDEQYF	TGTGCCATCAGTGGGGGTCGGGGGGACGACGAGCAGTACTTC
TRBV28	TRBJ2-7	NA	16	TRBD2	CASTLGGTRGFYEQYF	TGTGCCAGCACCTTGGGGGGGACTAGGGGTTTCTACGAGCAGTACTTC
TRBV27	TRBJ2-7	NA	15	NA	CASSLAQVGPYEQYF	TGTGCCAGCAGCCTGGCGCAGGTGGGCCCCTACGAGCAGTACTTC
TRBV28	TRBJ1-1	NA	16	TRBD1	CASSATGVGPNTEAFF	TGTGCCAGCAGTGCCACAGGGGTAGGTCCGAACACTGAAGCTTTCTTT
TRBV7-8	TRBJ2-7	NA	16	NA	CASSQRTDLFSYEQYF	TGTGCCAGCAGCCAGAGGACAGATCTTTTCTCCTACGAGCAGTACTTC
TRBV5-6	TRBJ2-7	NA	15	TRBD2	CASSLSGRGGYEQYF	TGTGCCAGCAGCCTAAGCGGGAGGGGTGGCTACGAGCAGTACTTC
TRBV29-1	TRBJ1-2	NA	15	TRBD1	CSVGARDRSSYGYTF	TGCAGCGTTGGGGCCCGGGACAGGAGTTCCTATGGCTACACCTTC
TRBV10-1	TRBJ2-7	NA	13	TRBD2	CASTLSGSYEQYF	TGCGCCAGCACCCTTAGCGGGAGCTACGAGCAGTACTTC
TRBV7-9	TRBJ1-3	NA	15	NA	CASSLGGSSGNTIYF	TGTGCCAGCAGCTTAGGGGGCAGCTCTGGAAACACCATATATTTT
TRBV11-3	TRBJ2-7	once	12	NA	CASRNPGVEQYF	TGTGCCAGCAGAAACCCGGGGGTGGAGCAGTACTTC
TRBV27	TRBJ1-2	NA	16	NA	CASSLGIRGSNYGYTF	TGTGCCAGCAGTTTAGGTATCAGGGGCTCTAACTATGGCTACACCTTC
TRBV9	TRBJ2-5	NA	18	TRBD2	CASSVGLAGSLRGETQYF	TGTGCCAGCAGCGTTGGACTAGCGGGGAGCTTGCGGGGGGAGACCCAGTACTTC
TRBV2	TRBJ1-5	once	13	NA	CASSDFQGQPQHF	TGTGCCAGCAGTGACTTCCAGGGTCAGCCCCAGCATTTT
TRBV27	TRBJ2-1	NA	16	NA	CASSLVGGRASGKQFF	TGTGCCAGCAGTTTGGTAGGGGGTAGGGCTAGCGGTAAGCAGTTCTTC
TRBV10-1	TRBJ2-3	NA	20	TRBD2	CASSENGGLAGGPGTDTQYF	TGCGCCAGCAGTGAGAACGGGGGACTAGCGGGAGGGCCTGGCACAGATACGCAGTATTTT
TRBV4-1	TRBJ1-2	NA	13	NA	CASSPQGNYGYTF	TGCGCCAGCAGCCCACAGGGAAACTATGGCTACACCTTC
TRBV28	TRBJ2-7	NA	14	NA	CASSFLGGSYEQYF	TGTGCCAGCAGTTTTCTAGGAGGCTCCTACGAGCAGTACTTC
TRBV5-1	TRBJ1-2	NA	15	TRBD1	CASSSPGQDGNGYTF	TGCGCCAGCAGCTCCCCGGGACAGGATGGCAATGGCTACACCTTC
TRBV5-5	TRBJ1-2	NA	15	TRBD1	CASRPGQGTNYGYTF	TGTGCCAGCAGACCGGGACAGGGAACTAACTATGGCTACACCTTC
TRBV2	TRBJ2-3	NA	12	NA	CASRRNGDTQYF	TGTGCCAGCCGGAGAAATGGAGATACGCAGTATTTT
TRBV4-1	TRBJ2-3	NA	15	TRBD1	CASSQGGTGTDTQYF	TGCGCCAGCAGCCAAGGCGGGACAGGGACAGATACGCAGTATTTT
TRBV6-6	TRBJ2-7	NA	15	TRBD2	CASRRLAGGLDEQYF	TGTGCCAGCAGAAGACTAGCGGGAGGTTTAGACGAGCAGTACTTC
TRBV5-1	TRBJ2-3	NA	16	TRBD2	CASSLRQRGATDTQYF	TGCGCCAGCAGCTTGAGGCAGCGGGGGGCCACAGATACGCAGTATTTT
TRBV7-9	TRBJ2-5	NA	14	NA	CASSPTAVEETQYF	TGTGCCAGCAGCCCCACCGCGGTAGAAGAGACCCAGTACTTC
TRBV25-1	TRBJ1-5	NA	14	NA	CASSIGGKSQPQHF	TGTGCCAGCAGTATTGGGGGGAAAAGTCAGCCCCAGCATTTT
TRBV7-3	TRBJ2-3	NA	14	NA	CASSPTWATDTQYF	TGTGCCAGCAGCCCCACATGGGCCACAGATACGCAGTATTTT
TRBV4-2	TRBJ2-7	NA	17	TRBD2	CASSQVSSGRPAYEQYF	TGTGCCAGCAGCCAAGTTAGTAGCGGGAGGCCTGCCTACGAGCAGTACTTC
TRBV11-1	TRBJ2-2	NA	15	NA	CASSPASGNTGELFF	TGTGCCAGCAGCCCTGCGAGCGGGAACACCGGGGAGCTGTTTTTT
TRBV7-8	TRBJ1-1	NA	16	TRBD1	CASSARSGTGEPEAFF	TGTGCCAGCAGCGCAAGATCCGGGACAGGGGAACCTGAAGCTTTCTTT
TRBV11-3	TRBJ2-7	NA	13	TRBD1	CASSRFKGAEQYF	TGTGCCAGCAGTCGTTTTAAGGGGGCCGAGCAGTACTTC
TRBV18	TRBJ1-1	NA	13	TRBD1	CASSPGQEVKAFF	TGTGCCAGCTCACCCGGACAGGAAGTAAAAGCTTTCTTT
TRBV7-3	TRBJ1-2	NA	13	NA	CASSLEADYGYTF	TGTGCCAGCAGCTTAGAGGCTGACTATGGCTACACTTTC
TRBV5-1	TRBJ1-1	NA	13	NA	CASIAGTNTEAFF	TGCGCCAGCATAGCCGGAACGAACACTGAAGCTTTCTTT
TRBV11-2	TRBJ2-1	once	17	TRBD2	CASSLYPSGFSYNEQFF	TGTGCCAGCAGCTTATACCCTAGCGGGTTCTCCTACAATGAGCAGTTCTTC
TRBV7-9	TRBJ2-6	NA	16	NA	CASSLGLVTGANVLTF	TGTGCCAGCAGCTTAGGACTAGTTACTGGGGCCAACGTCCTGACTTTC
TRBV27	TRBJ1-4	NA	16	TRBD1	CASRPGQGSYNEKLFF	TGTGCCAGCAGACCGGGACAGGGGTCCTATAATGAAAAACTGTTTTTT
TRBV11-2	TRBJ1-1	NA	14	NA	CASSSRDTYTEAFF	TGTGCCAGCAGCTCCCGGGACACCTACACTGAAGCTTTCTTT
TRBV5-6	TRBJ1-3	once	14	NA	CASSLGATGNTIYF	TGTGCCAGCAGCTTGGGGGCTACTGGAAACACCATATATTTT
TRBV7-8	TRBJ1-5	NA	16	TRBD1	CASSLAGTGVGQPQHF	TGTGCCAGCAGCTTAGCGGGGACAGGGGTTGGACAGCCCCAGCATTTT